The 18 T cell receptor beta chains presented below share a single source sample, sequenced in a study of response to subunit inactivated influenza vaccine. One entry per CDR3 protein results from TCRdb running MiXCR on the RT-PCR reads. Of about 160,000 distinct CDR3 sequences listed, around 9.9% are singletons. This material consisted of non-naive T cells sorted from PBMCs, taken roughly 45 days after vaccination. The receptor set was obtained from a man in his forties or fifties who received an inactivated influenza vaccine.

In this sample, this clonotype turned up many times. The chain uses TRBV5-6 and TRBJ1-1; 7 bases map to TRBD1. J gave up 3 bases and V 1 base, and 6 bases lay outside the gene matches. This CDR3 comprises 15 residues. Germline CDR1 and CDR2: SGHDT and YYEEEE. CDR3 nucleotides: TGTGCCAGCAGCTTGTTACAGGGGACTTACACTGAAGCTTTCTTT. It codes for CASSLLQGTYTEAFF.

This sequence joins TRBV3-1 and TRBJ2-5, with TRBD1 identical over 10 bases. V was pared by 10 bases and J by 1 base, with 15 bases of the junction left unmatched. From germline, CDR1 is LGHDT and CDR2 YNNKEL (reference sequence). The CDR3 is made up of 17 amino acids. This CDR3 is CATSKVRGQGGQETQYF. In nucleotides, the CDR3 is TGTGCCACCTCCAAAGTCAGAGGACAGGGGGGCCAAGAGACCCAGTACTTC.

This clonotype was detected ten times or more. This sequence joins TRBV7-2 and TRBJ2-7; 11 nucleotides agree with TRBD2. Germline CDR1 reads SGHTA; CDR2 reads FQGNSA. This CDR3 is built from 16 residues. Trimming cost V 5 bases and J 3 bases; bases outside gene matches: 9. The CDR3 spells CASSTISGTSGYEQYF. The CDR3 region has the DNA TGTGCCAGCAGCACAATATCCGGGACTAGCGGCTACGAGCAGTACTTC. The whole variable domain, remainder taken from reference TRBV7-2 and TRBJ2-7, is GAGVSQSPSNKVTEKGKDVELRCDPISGHTALYWYRQSLGQGLEFLIYFQGNSAPDKSGLPSDRFSAERTGGSVSTLTIQRTQQEDSAVYLCASSTISGTSGYEQYFGPGTRLTVT.

The chain couples TRBV11-1 to TRBJ1-1, with a possible D match to TRBD1 (5 bases). This CDR3 has 11 amino acids. From germline, CDR1 is SGHAT and CDR2 FQDESV (reference sequence). Trimming cost V 5 bases and J 8 bases, with 9 bases left between them. The CDR3 bases are TGTGCCAGCAGCAGAGACAGAGAAGCTTTCTTT. Translating it yields CASSRDREAFF.

The gene calls are TRBV19 and TRBJ2-3; D is ambiguous. Trimming took off 4 bases at V and 4 bases at J, with 12 bases between the two ends. This CDR3 spans 14 amino acids. CDR1 and CDR2 (germline): LNHDA, SQIVND (reference sequence). CDR3 in amino acids: CASSSGQDPDTQYF. In DNA, the CDR3 is TGTGCCAGTAGTAGCGGTCAAGACCCAGATACGCAGTATTTT.

The chain joins TRBV9 to TRBJ2-7; D is unclear. V was trimmed by 0 bases and J by 7 bases, leaving 11 bases between them. The CDR3 runs to 13 residues. Germline values: CDR1 SGDLS, CDR2 YYNGEE. The CDR3 bases are TGTGCCAGCAGCGTAGTAACCGGACGGGAGCAGTACTTC. Protein product: CASSVVTGREQYF.

V is TRBV4-2 and J is TRBJ2-7; D assignment may be TRBD1 or TRBD2 (5 bases each). This CDR3 contains 13 residues. V was trimmed by 8 bases and J by 5 bases, leaving 16 bases between them. In germline, CDR1 is LGHNA, CDR2 YNFKEQ. For the CDR3, the DNA is TGTGCCAGCGGCCCCGGGACCCACAACGAGCAGTACTTC. This sequence encodes CASGPGTHNEQYF.

This clonotype was seen ten or more times. This chain uses TRBV4-2 with TRBJ1-4, with D hard to call. Germline V lookup: CDR1 LGHNA, CDR2 YNFKEQ. V lost 2 bases, J lost 4 bases, and 8 bases lay in between. The CDR3 has 14 residues. The CDR3 bases are TGTGCCAGCAGCCAATTGGGCCATAATGAAAAACTGTTTTTT. It yields the protein CASSQLGHNEKLFF.

This clonotype was seen a few times. This chain uses TRBV20-1 with TRBJ2-6; 7 positions match TRBD1. The V gene end was trimmed by 7 bases and the J gene end by 0 bases; junction bases not matched to a gene: 12. This CDR3 has 17 amino acids. CDR1 is DFQATT, CDR2 SNEGSKA, per germline (reference sequence). This CDR3 reads CSVSGTGAYSGANVLTF. For the CDR3, the DNA is TGCAGTGTCTCCGGAACAGGGGCCTACTCTGGGGCCAACGTCCTGACTTTC.

Only a few counts were recorded for this clonotype. J is TRBJ1-4 and V is TRBV20-1; TRBD1 is a possible D gene (5 bases). Germline CDR1 reads DFQATT; CDR2 reads SNEGSKA (reference sequence). This CDR3 region has 15 residues. Trimming removed 6 bases at V and 0 bases at J, with 14 bases between. DNA for the CDR3: TGCAGTGCCCCTCCTCAGGGATCAACTAATGAAAAACTGTTTTTT. This gives the protein CSAPPQGSTNEKLFF.

This clonotype has a single count. The rearrangement links TRBV29-1 to TRBJ2-7; weak D call: TRBD2 (7 bases). CDR1 is SQVTM and CDR2 is ANQGSEA in the germline V gene. With 4 bases removed from V and 2 bases from J, the gap between germline ends came to 18 bases. The CDR3 is 15 residues long. The CDR3 coding sequence is TGCAGCGTTGGGGGGGGCCCTCGAGGAACCTACGAGCAGTACTTC. This encodes CSVGGGPRGTYEQYF.

This clonotype was counted a few times. V and J are TRBV6-2 or TRBV6-3 and TRBJ2-6; weak D call: TRBD1 (6 bases). CDR1 and CDR2 (germline): MNHEY, SVGEGT. The V end was cut by 5 bases, the J end by 2 bases, with 7 bases between. The CDR3 has 14 amino acids. Here the CDR3 reads CASSTGTGANVLTF. The CDR3 region has the DNA TGTGCCAGCAGTACAGGGACTGGGGCCAACGTCCTGACTTTC.

V and J are TRBV5-6 and TRBJ1-1; possible D gene TRBD1, 6 bases. The CDR3 covers 14 residues. With 1 base removed from V and 0 bases from J, the gap between germline ends came to 7 bases. CDR1 and CDR2 from the germline V gene are SGHDT and YYEEEE. In DNA form, the CDR3 reads TGTGCCAGCAGCTTGCACAGGGTGAACACTGAAGCTTTCTTT. Protein product: CASSLHRVNTEAFF.

This clonotype has just a few counts. The rearrangement uses TRBV5-1 and TRBJ1-1; D gene ambiguous. The CDR3 has 12 residues. The V end lost 4 bases, the J end lost 6 bases, and 10 bases lay between the germline ends. The germline gives CDR1 SGHRS, CDR2 YFSETQ. The CDR3 spells CASSEGSAEAFF. DNA for the CDR3: TGCGCCAGCAGCGAGGGCTCGGCTGAAGCTTTCTTT. Full variable domain (outside the CDR3, taken from reference TRBV5-1 and TRBJ1-1): KAGVTQTPRYLIKTRGQQVTLSCSPISGHRSVSWYQQTPGQGLQFLFEYFSETQRNKGNFPGRFSGRQFSNSRSEMNVSTLELGDSALYLCASSEGSAEAFFGQGTRLTVV.

This clonotype was picked up a small number of times. The chain links TRBV14 to TRBJ2-1; D is unresolved. Germline assignment: CDR1 SGHDN and CDR2 FVKESK. This CDR3 spans 17 amino acids. The V end lost 0 bases, the J end lost 6 bases, and 18 bases lay between the germline ends. The CDR3 sequence is CASSQDRALIRANEQFF. CDR3 in DNA: TGTGCCAGCAGCCAAGATCGGGCTTTGATTAGGGCCAATGAGCAGTTCTTC.

The gene calls are TRBV12-3 or TRBV12-4 and TRBJ2-1, with 7 bases lining up with TRBD2. This CDR3 region has 14 residues. Germline trimming cut 3 bases from V and 9 bases from J; bases unmatched to any gene: 8. As DNA, the CDR3 is TGTGCCAGCAGTTTGGGGCGGGAGCGGGCTGAGCAGTTCTTC. The encoded protein is CASSLGRERAEQFF.

This clonotype occurred many times. The chain links TRBV3-1 to TRBJ2-3; 7 positions agree with TRBD2. Germline loops: CDR1 LGHDT, CDR2 YNNKEL (reference sequence). The CDR3 covers 15 residues. V dropped 3 bases and J dropped 1; count of bases not matched to a gene: 4. CDR3 loop: CASSQGDYRTDTQYF. In DNA, the CDR3 is TGTGCCAGCAGCCAGGGGGACTACCGCACAGATACGCAGTATTTT.

This chain links TRBV18 with TRBJ1-3, with D unclear. This CDR3 has 14 amino acids. CDR1 KGHSH and CDR2 LQKENI come from the germline V gene. Trimming removed 3 bases at V and 0 bases at J, with 6 bases between. The CDR3 is CASSPESSGNTIYF. CDR3 DNA sequence: TGTGCCAGCTCACCGGAGAGCTCTGGAAACACCATATATTTT.